Shown below are 10 T cell receptor beta chains from a single sample sequenced in a study of a mutant IDH1 vaccine in newly diagnosed glioma. The sample's time point: baseline, week 1 (first vaccination visit). As for treatment: pre-vaccination baseline after standard-of-care therapy. Clones were sequenced by immunoSEQ multiplex PCR, and TCRdb holds only the in-frame ones, with some missing. The table has fewer than 50,000 clones, around four fifths seen once. The sample was PBMCs, taken from a glioma patient treated with radiotherapy, temozolomide or both. The receptor source for this set is a man aged 35 to 55 with glioma. Some clones in this sample may be carry-over from other donors' samples.

The J gene is TRBJ2-7, the V gene TRBV6-1; D possibly matches TRBD1 or TRBD2 (5 bases each). The CDR3 consists of 15 residues. Looked up from germline, CDR1 is MNHNS and CDR2 is SASEGT. Trimming stripped 10 bases from V and 1 base from J, with 20 bases between. The CDR3 coding sequence is TGTGCCATCTTCCTCCGGGACGGTTTATCCTACGAGCAGTACTTC. Amino acid sequence: CAIFLRDGLSYEQYF.

This chain uses TRBV29-1 with TRBJ2-7; D is ambiguous. Looked up from germline, CDR1 is SQVTM and CDR2 is ANQGSEA. CDR3 length: 14 residues. With 3 bases removed from V and 4 bases from J, the gap between germline ends came to 16 bases. Written as DNA, the CDR3 is TGCAGCGTTGAGGGCCGAACCCTCTATTACGAGCAGTACTTC. It yields the protein CSVEGRTLYYEQYF.

The chain has TRBV7-2 and TRBJ2-7; possibly TRBD1 for D (6 bases). From germline, CDR1 is SGHTA and CDR2 FQGNSA. The CDR3 has 13 amino acids. Between the trimmed V and J ends, which lost 6 bases and 4 bases, there was a span of 13 bases. CDR3 DNA sequence: TGTGCCAGCAGTAACCCACAGGGATACGAGCAGTACTTC. It is translated as CASSNPQGYEQYF.

The chain couples TRBV19 to TRBJ1-5, with D unclear. V was cut by 3 bases and J by 5 bases, with 8 bases left in between. The germline V gene has CDR1 LNHDA and CDR2 SQIVND (reference sequence). The CDR3 is made up of 13 amino acids. The CDR3 bases are TGTGCCAGTAGTATTGATCTGGATCAGCCCCAGCATTTT. Translation gives CASSIDLDQPQHF.

This clone was recorded once. The chain has TRBV4-3 and TRBJ2-6, with D maybe TRBD2 (5 bases). V lost 2 bases to trimming and J lost 2 bases, with 13 bases between them. Germline CDR1 reads LGHNA; CDR2 reads YSLEER. This CDR3 has 17 amino acids. The DNA of the CDR3 is TGCGCCAGCAGCCAAAATGTCGACGGGGCTGGGGCCAACGTCCTGACTTTC. Translation gives CASSQNVDGAGANVLTF.

The chain carries TRBV5-6 and TRBJ1-1; D is perhaps TRBD1 (6 bases). The germline V gene encodes CDR1 SGHDT and CDR2 YYEEEE. This CDR3 has 18 amino acids. V lost 6 bases to trimming and J lost 3 bases, with 27 bases between them. The CDR3 DNA sequence: TGTGCCAGCACCACTTTACCCGGGACACAAACCGAGCACACTGAAGCTTTCTTT. Translating it yields CASTTLPGTQTEHTEAFF.

The V and J genes are TRBV7-3 and TRBJ2-3; D is ambiguous. The CDR3 spans 13 residues. In germline, CDR1 is SGHTA, CDR2 FQGTGA. The V end was cut by 5 bases, the J end by 5 bases, with 11 bases between. CDR3 sequence (DNA): TGTGCCAGCAGCCCTAACCCGGAAGATACGCAGTATTTT. Protein: CASSPNPEDTQYF.

This clone was seen only once. V usage is TRBV6-5 and J usage is TRBJ1-5; D unclear. This CDR3 is 13 amino acids long. CDR1 is MNHEY and CDR2 is SVGAGI in the germline V gene. V lost 8 bases and J lost 4, with 12 bases in between. CDR3: CASGRRKNQPQHF. CDR3 nucleotide sequence: TGTGCCAGCGGCCGTCGGAAGAATCAGCCCCAGCATTTT.

V and J are TRBV30 and TRBJ2-3; D is ambiguous. Between the trimmed V and J ends, which lost 0 bases and 1 base, there was a span of 14 bases. The germline gives CDR1 GTSNPN, CDR2 SVGIG (reference sequence). CDR3 length: 16 residues. CDR3 amino acids: CAWSVRLTLGTDTQYF. The CDR3 bases are TGTGCCTGGAGTGTACGACTCACTCTAGGCACAGATACGCAGTATTTT.

Points on this clone: At one of its ends the junction is not consistent with the germline gene, which may arise from a read error. The V and J genes are TRBV7-7 and TRBJ2-1; 8 positions match TRBD1. This CDR3 has 16 residues. Germline V CDR1 and CDR2: SSHAT, FNYEAQ (reference sequence). The CDR3 here is CASSSGTGDTYNEQFF. The CDR3 DNA sequence: TGTGCTAGCAGCTCCGGGACAGGTGATACCTACAATGAGCAGTTCTTC.